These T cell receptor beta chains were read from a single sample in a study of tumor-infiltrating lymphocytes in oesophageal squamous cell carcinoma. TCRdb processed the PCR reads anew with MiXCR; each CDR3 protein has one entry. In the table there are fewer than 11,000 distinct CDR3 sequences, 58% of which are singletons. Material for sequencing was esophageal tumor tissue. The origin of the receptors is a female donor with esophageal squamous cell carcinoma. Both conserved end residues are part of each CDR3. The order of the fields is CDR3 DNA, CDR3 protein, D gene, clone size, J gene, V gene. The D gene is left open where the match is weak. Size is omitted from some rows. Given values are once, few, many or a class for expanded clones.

CDR3nt: TGTGCCAGCAGTCCTCGCGAGGCGGAAGGCGATGAGCAGTTCTTC
CDR3aa: CASSPREAEGDEQFF
d_gene: NA
abundance: many
j_gene: TRBJ2-1
v_gene: TRBV7-3

CDR3nt: TGTGCCAGCAGCTTATTCGGGGGGGGTAGCACAGATACGCAGTATTTT
CDR3aa: CASSLFGGGSTDTQYF
d_gene: TRBD2
abundance: once
j_gene: TRBJ2-3
v_gene: TRBV7-3

CDR3nt: TGTGCCAGCAGTAGACAGGGGGCGCCGAATGAGCAGTTCTTT
CDR3aa: CASSRQGAPNEQFF
d_gene: TRBD1
abundance: NA
j_gene: TRBJ2-7
v_gene: TRBV12-3/TRBV12-4

CDR3nt: TGTGCCAGCAGCTCGACTAGCGCCTCCTACAATGAGCAGTTCTTC
CDR3aa: CASSSTSASYNEQFF
d_gene: TRBD2
abundance: NA
j_gene: TRBJ2-1
v_gene: TRBV7-2

CDR3nt: TGTGCCAGTAGTATGGAGCTACTAGCGGCATACAATGAGCAGTACTTC
CDR3aa: CASSMELLAAYNEQYF
d_gene: TRBD2
abundance: NA
j_gene: TRBJ2-7
v_gene: TRBV19

CDR3nt: TGTGCCAGCAGCTTGGGGGGGGGACTGGAGACCCAGTACTTC
CDR3aa: CASSLGGGLETQYF
d_gene: TRBD2
abundance: NA
j_gene: TRBJ2-5
v_gene: TRBV7-6

CDR3nt: TGCGCCAGCAGCTTGGCTAGCGGAACCTACGAGCAGTACTTC
CDR3aa: CASSLASGTYEQYF
d_gene: TRBD2
abundance: NA
j_gene: TRBJ2-7
v_gene: TRBV5-1

CDR3nt: TGCGCCAGCAGCCCGACGGACAGGGGTTTGGGTTCACCCCTCCACTTT
CDR3aa: CASSPTDRGLGSPLHF
d_gene: TRBD1
abundance: medium-sized
j_gene: TRBJ1-6
v_gene: TRBV5-1

CDR3nt: TGTGCCAGCAGCCCCTCTCTGACAGGGGGAGAGACCCAGTACTTC
CDR3aa: CASSPSLTGGETQYF
d_gene: TRBD1
abundance: NA
j_gene: TRBJ2-5
v_gene: TRBV7-2

CDR3nt: TGTGCCAGCAGCTTAGGGAGATACGAGCAGTACTTC
CDR3aa: CASSLGRYEQYF
d_gene: NA
abundance: NA
j_gene: TRBJ2-7
v_gene: TRBV11-2

CDR3nt: TGTGCCATTGCTACCGGCAGCCAGGCTGGGGCCAACGTCCTGACTTTC
CDR3aa: CAIATGSQAGANVLTF
d_gene: NA
abundance: NA
j_gene: TRBJ2-6
v_gene: TRBV10-3

CDR3nt: TGTGCCAGCAGCTTAAACCGCGGCGGGGATGAGCAGTTCTTC
CDR3aa: CASSLNRGGDEQFF
d_gene: NA
abundance: few
j_gene: TRBJ2-1
v_gene: TRBV7-2

CDR3nt: TGTGCCAGCAGCTGGGACAGGGAAAGTGAGCAGTACTTC
CDR3aa: CASSWDRESEQYF
d_gene: TRBD1
abundance: NA
j_gene: TRBJ2-5
v_gene: TRBV7-6

CDR3nt: TGTGCCAGCAGCTTAAGTGAGGTCAGAAAAGAGACCCAGTACTTC
CDR3aa: CASSLSEVRKETQYF
d_gene: NA
abundance: NA
j_gene: TRBJ2-5
v_gene: TRBV7-3

CDR3nt: TGTGCCAGCAGCTTCCAGGGACAAGTCTTC
CDR3aa: CASSFQGQVF
d_gene: NA
abundance: few
j_gene: TRBJ2-1
v_gene: TRBV7-2

CDR3nt: TGTGCCAGCAGCCCGCAGAACTCCTACGAACAGTACTTC
CDR3aa: CASSPQNSYEQYF
d_gene: NA
abundance: NA
j_gene: TRBJ2-7
v_gene: TRBV7-3

CDR3nt: TGTGCCAGCAGCTCCCAGGGGGCCGGCACTGAAGCTTTCTTT
CDR3aa: CASSSQGAGTEAFF
d_gene: TRBD1
abundance: NA
j_gene: TRBJ1-1
v_gene: TRBV11-2

CDR3nt: TGTGCCAGCAAAAAGAGGTGGACAGGGTTAGAGGATACTGAAGCTTTCTTT
CDR3aa: CASKKRWTGLEDTEAFF
d_gene: TRBD1
abundance: NA
j_gene: TRBJ1-1
v_gene: TRBV7-8

CDR3nt: TGTGCCAGCCTTTGGACAGGGCCTTACAATGAGCAGTTCTTC
CDR3aa: CASLWTGPYNEQFF
d_gene: TRBD1
abundance: NA
j_gene: TRBJ2-1
v_gene: TRBV7-4

CDR3nt: TGTGCCAGCAGACAGGTGAACCACTACGAGCAGTACTTC
CDR3aa: CASRQVNHYEQYF
d_gene: NA
abundance: NA
j_gene: TRBJ2-7
v_gene: TRBV6-1

CDR3nt: TGCGCCAGCAGTCGGGAAAACACTGAAGCTTTCTTT
CDR3aa: CASSRENTEAFF
d_gene: NA
abundance: NA
j_gene: TRBJ1-1
v_gene: TRBV10-1

CDR3nt: TGTGCCAGCAGCCCCACCGGCCTCCAAGAGACCCAGTTCTTC
CDR3aa: CASSPTGLQETQFF
d_gene: NA
abundance: NA
j_gene: TRBJ2-1
v_gene: TRBV7-3

CDR3nt: TGTGCCAGCAGGGTATCTAGCGGAGGCGCCCATGAGCAGTTCTTC
CDR3aa: CASRVSSGGAHEQFF
d_gene: TRBD2
abundance: NA
j_gene: TRBJ2-1
v_gene: TRBV7-3

CDR3nt: TGTGCCAGCAGTTACTCTCCTACTAGCGGGGGGATAATGAGCAATGAGCAGTTCTTT
CDR3aa: CASSYSPTSGGIMSNEQFF
d_gene: NA
abundance: NA
j_gene: TRBJ1-1
v_gene: TRBV6-6

CDR3nt: TGTGCCAGCAGCTTACAGGGGTCAGAGACCCAGTACTTC
CDR3aa: CASSLQGSETQYF
d_gene: NA
abundance: NA
j_gene: TRBJ2-5
v_gene: TRBV7-3

CDR3nt: TGTGCTAGCAGCAACACAATGACTAGCGGGCCCCTAAGCTCCTACAATGAGCAGTTCTTC
CDR3aa: CASSNTMTSGPLSSYNEQFF
d_gene: TRBD2
abundance: NA
j_gene: TRBJ2-1
v_gene: TRBV7-9

CDR3nt: TGTGCCAGCAGCGCGGACCCTCTCATATCCCCCTACGAGCAGTACTTC
CDR3aa: CASSADPLISPYEQYF
d_gene: NA
abundance: few
j_gene: TRBJ2-7
v_gene: TRBV7-2

CDR3nt: TGTGCCACCAGCAGAGTAGCGGGAGAAGAGCAGTACTTC
CDR3aa: CATSRVAGEEQYF
d_gene: TRBD2
abundance: many
j_gene: TRBJ2-7
v_gene: TRBV15

CDR3nt: TGTGCCAGCAGCTTACAGGGACAGGGGGCGCACGGAGAGACCCAGTACTTC
CDR3aa: CASSLQGQGAHGETQYF
d_gene: TRBD1
abundance: NA
j_gene: TRBJ2-5
v_gene: TRBV7-2

CDR3nt: TGTGCCAGCAGCTTCGGCAGGATGAACACTGAAGCTTTCTTT
CDR3aa: CASSFGRMNTEAFF
d_gene: NA
abundance: NA
j_gene: TRBJ1-1
v_gene: TRBV12-3/TRBV12-4

CDR3nt: TGTGCCAGCAGCTTGGACTTGAACACTGAAGCTTTCTTT
CDR3aa: CASSLDLNTEAFF
d_gene: NA
abundance: many
j_gene: TRBJ1-1
v_gene: TRBV5-5

CDR3nt: TGTGCCAGCAGCTTAACAGGGGCTGGGGCCAACGTCCTGACTTTC
CDR3aa: CASSLTGAGANVLTF
d_gene: TRBD1
abundance: NA
j_gene: TRBJ2-6
v_gene: TRBV6-9

CDR3nt: TGTGCCAGCAGTCCCACCGGTGGGGGAGGAGAGACCCAGTACTTC
CDR3aa: CASSPTGGGGETQYF
d_gene: NA
abundance: few
j_gene: TRBJ2-5
v_gene: TRBV7-9

CDR3nt: TGCGCCAGCAGCTTGGGTGTTAGCCAGGAGTTCACTGAAGCTTTCTTT
CDR3aa: CASSLGVSQEFTEAFF
d_gene: NA
abundance: many
j_gene: TRBJ1-1
v_gene: TRBV5-1

CDR3nt: TGTGCCAGCAGCTTGATGGGACAGGCGAACACTGAAGCTTTCTTT
CDR3aa: CASSLMGQANTEAFF
d_gene: TRBD1
abundance: once
j_gene: TRBJ1-1
v_gene: TRBV11-2

CDR3nt: TGTGCCAGCAGCCAACCGAGCAGCACCGATACAGATACGCAGTATTTT
CDR3aa: CASSQPSSTDTDTQYF
d_gene: NA
abundance: once
j_gene: TRBJ2-3
v_gene: TRBV7-8

CDR3nt: TGTGCCAGCAGCTTAGAAAGGATTCAATACAATGAGCAGTTCTTC
CDR3aa: CASSLERIQYNEQFF
d_gene: NA
abundance: NA
j_gene: TRBJ2-1
v_gene: TRBV7-3

CDR3nt: TGTGCCAGCAGCGGACTAGTTGGGTACAATGAGCAGTTCTTC
CDR3aa: CASSGLVGYNEQFF
d_gene: TRBD2
abundance: NA
j_gene: TRBJ2-1
v_gene: TRBV7-2

CDR3nt: TGTGCCAGCAGCTTAATGGCACAGGGGAACACCGGGGAGCTGTTTTTT
CDR3aa: CASSLMAQGNTGELFF
d_gene: NA
abundance: once
j_gene: TRBJ2-2
v_gene: TRBV7-3

CDR3nt: TGTGCCAGCGGACAGGGCTACGAGCAGTACTTC
CDR3aa: CASGQGYEQYF
d_gene: TRBD1
abundance: NA
j_gene: TRBJ2-7
v_gene: TRBV7-2

CDR3nt: TGTGCCAGCAGCTTTCTTGGACAGGGGACCTACGAGCAGTTCTTC
CDR3aa: CASSFLGQGTYEQFF
d_gene: TRBD1
abundance: NA
j_gene: TRBJ2-1
v_gene: TRBV7-2

CDR3nt: TGTGCCAGTAGTATAGAGTCAACGGAAAAAGCTTTCTTT
CDR3aa: CASSIESTEKAFF
d_gene: NA
abundance: NA
j_gene: TRBJ1-1
v_gene: TRBV19

CDR3nt: TGTGCCAGCAGCGTCGACAGCCGTGGAGACTATGGCTACACCTTC
CDR3aa: CASSVDSRGDYGYTF
d_gene: NA
abundance: once
j_gene: TRBJ1-2
v_gene: TRBV7-3

CDR3nt: TGTGCCAGCAGCCCGAGCGGGAGGAATGAGCAGTACTTC
CDR3aa: CASSPSGRNEQYF
d_gene: TRBD2
abundance: NA
j_gene: TRBJ2-7
v_gene: TRBV3-1